Following are 26 T cell receptor beta chains from one sample sequenced in a study of cytomegalovirus exposure and HLA in healthy donors. The PCR used 60 Vbeta and 13 Jbeta primers. The assay was immunoSEQ multiplex PCR, and TCRdb's table has in-frame clones only and misses some. The profile shows about 130,000 clones, roughly 70% of them singletons. The material sequenced was PBMCs. Source of these receptors: a middle-aged woman in good health and CMV-seropositive.

This clone was counted between two and nine times. The chain links TRBV4-3 to TRBJ1-4; 9 bases align to TRBD1. The CDR3 sequence is 16 residues long. The V gene's germline CDR1 is LGHNA and CDR2 YSLEER. With 1 base clipped from V and 4 bases from J, the junction kept 4 bases outside the gene matches. As DNA, the CDR3 is TGCGCCAGCAGCCAAGGCCGACAGGGGGGTAATGAAAAACTGTTTTTT. Translated, it gives CASSQGRQGGNEKLFF.

The chain recombines TRBV6-5 with TRBJ1-2, with 7 bases fitting TRBD1. V shed 6 bases, J shed 5 bases, and the junction held 9 bases outside the gene matches. CDR3 length: 14 amino acids. Germline CDR1 and CDR2: MNHEY and SVGAGI. In DNA form, the CDR3 reads TGTGCCAGCAGCCGGGGACAGCTAGGGTATGGCTACACCTTC. The encoded protein is CASSRGQLGYGYTF.

This clone was seen a handful of times. The chain recombines TRBV7-8 with TRBJ1-3; the D is unclear. This CDR3 comprises 16 residues. Germline CDR1 and CDR2: SGHVS and FQNEAQ. The V and J ends lost 4 bases and 0 bases respectively, with 13 bases between them. The CDR3 region is CASSSTAGSSGNTIYF. CDR3 nucleotide sequence: TGTGCCAGCAGCTCCACGGCGGGGAGCTCTGGAAACACCATATATTTT.

V usage is TRBV7-2 and J usage is TRBJ2-7, with TRBD1 matching 9 bases. The CDR3 has 17 amino acids. The germline V gene has CDR1 SGHTA and CDR2 FQGNSA. J gave up 0 bases and V 5 bases, and 11 bases lay outside the gene matches. CDR3 sequence: CASSPRTGERSSYEQYF. CDR3 nucleotides: TGTGCCAGCAGCCCAAGGACAGGGGAAAGGAGCTCCTACGAGCAGTACTTC.

The gene calls are TRBV30 and TRBJ1-2, with 9 bases aligning to TRBD1. Germline CDR1 GTSNPN, CDR2 SVGIG (reference sequence). The CDR3 consists of 15 residues. The ends lost 2 bases at V and 9 bases at J; junction bases unmatched: 13. The CDR3 region has the DNA TGTGCCTGGAGTTTCTCCGGGACAGGGAGTTCTCGCTACACCTTC. As protein: CAWSFSGTGSSRYTF.

The chain carries TRBV2 and TRBJ2-7; 9 bases are a match to TRBD2. CDR3 length equals 17 residues. In germline, CDR1 is SNHLY, CDR2 FYNNEI. The V and J ends lost 10 bases and 2 bases, in that order; junction bases with no gene match: 18. This chain's CDR3 is CATRGGGLVAGAYEQYF. CDR3 nucleotide sequence: TGTGCCACCAGGGGGGGAGGCCTGGTAGCGGGAGCCTACGAGCAGTACTTC.

This chain links TRBV7-3 with TRBJ2-3, with 10 bases lining up with TRBD2. The CDR3 has 15 amino acids. Losses at the gene ends were 5 bases for V and 2 bases for J; bases not matched to a gene: 4. CDR1 is SGHTA, CDR2 FQGTGA, per germline. The CDR3 DNA sequence: TGTGCCAGCAGCCCAGCGGGAGGGTTCACAGATACGCAGTATTTT. Protein sequence: CASSPAGGFTDTQYF.

This chain joins TRBV5-1 and TRBJ2-1; 12 positions agree with TRBD2. Germline lookup yields CDR1 SGHRS and CDR2 YFSETQ. V gave up 4 bases and J gave up 6 bases; unmatched junction bases: 17. CDR3 size: 19 residues. The CDR3 sequence: CASSRDRGLAGGPRNEQFF. CDR3 coding DNA: TGCGCCAGCAGCCGTGACAGGGGTCTAGCGGGAGGGCCCCGCAATGAGCAGTTCTTC.

The chain joins TRBV7-8 to TRBJ1-1, with D tentatively TRBD1 (5 bases). Trimming stripped 2 bases from V and 5 bases from J, with 15 bases between. The CDR3 contains 15 residues. The germline CDR1 and CDR2 sequences are SGHVS and FQNEAQ. The DNA of the CDR3 is TGTGCCAGCAGCTTACGGAAGGGCCCAGGGACTGAAGCTTTCTTT. Residues: CASSLRKGPGTEAFF.

This clone appeared a few times. The chain is built from TRBV7-2 and TRBJ2-3, with D unclear. Germline V gene data show CDR1 as SGHTA and CDR2 as FQGNSA. The V gene lost 5 bases and the J gene lost 6 bases, with 12 bases spanning the gap. CDR3 size: 13 residues. The chain's CDR3 is CASSPRYRDTQYF. The CDR3 DNA is TGTGCCAGCAGCCCCCGTTACCGGGATACGCAGTATTTT.

This clone has only one observation. The rearrangement uses TRBV11-2 and TRBJ1-1, with 10 nucleotides matching TRBD1. Per germline, CDR1 SGHAT and CDR2 FQNNGV. Trimming took 1 base from V and 5 from J; bases not matched to a gene: 4. The CDR3 extends over 15 amino acids. The CDR3 region is CASSLGTGGSTEAFF. Here the CDR3 DNA reads TGTGCCAGCAGCTTAGGGACAGGGGGATCGACTGAAGCTTTCTTT.

The V and J genes are TRBV5-4 and TRBJ2-3, with 9 bases matching TRBD2. Germline assignment: CDR1 SGHNT and CDR2 YYREEE (reference sequence). V shed 3 bases, J shed 1 base, and the junction held 3 bases outside the gene matches. The CDR3 sequence is 15 residues long. The CDR3 here is CASSSVAGGTDTQYF. In DNA form, the CDR3 reads TGTGCCAGCAGCTCAGTAGCGGGGGGCACAGATACGCAGTATTTT.

This rearrangement joins TRBV7-9 to TRBJ1-1; D possibly corresponds to TRBD1 (6 bases). Trimming shortened V by 0 bases and J by 1 base, and 9 bases separated the two germline ends. Germline V gene lookup returns CDR1 SEHNR and CDR2 FQNEAQ (reference sequence). The length of the CDR3 is 15 residues. The CDR3, as DNA: TGTGCCAGCAGCTTAGCGGGGGGGCAGAACACTGAAGCTTTCTTT. Translated, it gives CASSLAGGQNTEAFF.

The rearrangement uses TRBV30 and TRBJ2-7; TRBD2 agrees at 11 bases. CDR1 GTSNPN and CDR2 SVGIG come from the germline V gene (reference sequence). V shed 2 bases and J 2 bases; nucleotides not matched to a gene: 5. CDR3 size: 15 residues. The CDR3 nucleotides are TGTGCCTGGAGTTTTCTAGCGGGAGGCACCTACGAGCAGTACTTC. Amino acids: CAWSFLAGGTYEQYF.

This chain joins TRBV30 and TRBJ2-7, with 7 positions matching TRBD2. The CDR3 sequence is 14 residues long. The trim removed 2 bases at V and 9 bases at J, leaving 13 bases unmatched. Germline-derived CDR1 and CDR2 are GTSNPN and SVGIG (reference sequence). The CDR3 DNA sequence: TGTGCCTGGAGTCAAGGGCTAGCGGATCTCGGGCAGTACTTC. Protein: CAWSQGLADLGQYF. Full variable domain (remainder filled in from reference TRBV30 and TRBJ2-7): SQTIHQWPATLVQPVGSPLSLECTVEGTSNPNLYWYRQAAGRGLQLLFYSVGIGQISSEVPQNLSASRPQDRQFILSSKKLLLSDSGFYLCAWSQGLADLGQYFGPGTRLTVT.

V gene TRBV5-1 combines with J gene TRBJ1-1; the D is unclear. CDR1 is SGHRS, CDR2 YFSETQ, per germline. The V end was cut by 2 bases, the J end by 4 bases, with 9 bases between. The CDR3 contains 13 residues. The CDR3 nucleotides are TGCGCCAGCAGCTTCGCAGCTAGCACTGAAGCTTTCTTT. This sequence encodes CASSFAASTEAFF.

The chain combines TRBV7-2 with TRBJ2-2, with TRBD2 identical over 8 bases. Germline values: CDR1 SGHTA, CDR2 FQGNSA. The length of the CDR3 is 14 residues. Trimming removed 3 bases from V and 6 bases from J; junction bases left unmatched: 3. For the CDR3, the DNA is TGTGCCAGCAGCTTTGGCGGGGGGCCCGGGGAGCTGTTTTTT. Translating it yields CASSFGGGPGELFF.

About this clone itself: This same CDR3 is encoded by further DNA sequences in the sample. This chain joins TRBV19 and TRBJ1-3; D is ambiguous. Trimming cost V 3 bases and J 0 bases, with 9 bases left between them. The CDR3 sequence is 15 residues long. Germline V gene lookup returns CDR1 LNHDA and CDR2 SQIVND (reference sequence). The DNA for the CDR3 is TGTGCCAGTAGTATTCTCGGAGGCTCTGGAAACACCATATATTTT. Protein sequence: CASSILGGSGNTIYF.

J is TRBJ2-1 and V is TRBV7-9; 9 bases match TRBD2. Germline trimming cut 1 base from V and 5 bases from J; bases unmatched to any gene: 3. The length of the CDR3 is 15 residues. Germline V gene data show CDR1 as SEHNR and CDR2 as FQNEAQ (reference sequence). The CDR3 nucleotides are TGTGCCAGCAGCTTAGGGACTAGCGCTGACAATGAGCAGTTCTTC. Its protein is CASSLGTSADNEQFF.

This rearrangement joins TRBV7-2 to TRBJ2-3; D gene uncertain. Germline V lookup: CDR1 SGHTA, CDR2 FQGNSA. Trimming left V 2 bases short and J 4 bases short, with 7 bases between. The CDR3 totals 13 residues. DNA of the CDR3: TGTGCCAGCAGCTTACCTCCCGCAGATACGCAGTATTTT. This codes for CASSLPPADTQYF.

This clone appeared a single time. V is TRBV4-1 and J is TRBJ1-2; the match to TRBD1 covers 8 bases. The CDR3 has 18 residues. The germline gives CDR1 MGHRA, CDR2 YSYEKL. Losses at the gene ends were 1 base for V and 3 bases for J; bases not matched to a gene: 13. DNA for the CDR3: TGCGCCAGCAGCCAAGGGGATAAAACCGACAGGGGCCACTATGGCTACACCTTC. Translated, it gives CASSQGDKTDRGHYGYTF.

In this sample, this clone turned up once. This CDR3 is CASSLPFSSGNTIYF. As DNA, the CDR3 is TGTGCCAGCAGCCTCCCATTTAGCTCTGGAAACACCATATATTTT. This rearrangement joins TRBV28 to TRBJ1-3, with unresolved D. The CDR3 is made up of 15 amino acids. Per the germline V gene, CDR1 is MDHEN and CDR2 is SYDVKM. The V end was cut by 6 bases, the J end by 0 bases, with 12 bases between.

This clone was observed a few times. The genes are TRBV11-1 and TRBJ2-5; tentatively, D is TRBD1 (6 bases). This CDR3 spans 14 amino acids. With 1 base removed from V and 7 bases from J, the gap between germline ends came to 13 bases. CDR1 and CDR2 from the germline V gene are SGHAT and FQDESV (reference sequence). Written as DNA, the CDR3 is TGTGCCAGCAGCTTAGACAGGGATGGGGGGACCCAGTACTTC. Its protein is CASSLDRDGGTQYF.

The gene calls are TRBV7-2 and TRBJ2-2, with 7 bases that match TRBD2. There are 14 residues in the CDR3. V was clipped by 4 bases and J by 5 bases; unmatched bases: 4. CDR1 and CDR2 from the germline V gene are SGHTA and FQGNSA. The CDR3 loop is CASSSRGGTGELFF. CDR3 nucleotide sequence: TGTGCCAGCAGCTCCCGCGGGGGAACCGGGGAGCTGTTTTTT.

This clone occurred a few times. The chain employs TRBV7-2 and TRBJ2-1, with 11 bases aligning to TRBD1. The CDR3 is 15 residues long. Per germline, CDR1 SGHTA and CDR2 FQGNSA. Germline trimming cut 3 bases from V and 5 bases from J; bases unmatched to any gene: 3. DNA for the CDR3: TGTGCCAGCAGCTTCATGGACAGGGGGCACAATGAGCAGTTCTTC. Translated: CASSFMDRGHNEQFF.

The chain combines TRBV9 with TRBJ1-1, with a possible D match to TRBD1 (6 bases). This CDR3 spans 14 amino acids. Per germline, CDR1 SGDLS and CDR2 YYNGEE. Trimming shortened V by 4 bases and J by 1 base, and 11 bases separated the two germline ends. This CDR3 is CASSRGDTNTEAFF. CDR3 DNA sequence: TGTGCCAGCAGCCGAGGGGACACGAACACTGAAGCTTTCTTT.